The sequence of this TCR beta chain was determined in a study of cytomegalovirus exposure and HLA in healthy donors. Study-wide findings and caveats: The later analysis indicated that the majority of CMV-associated TCR beta chains appeared HLA-restricted.

The PCR contained 60 Vbeta and 13 Jbeta primers. Sequencing was performed with immunoSEQ multiplex PCR; in TCRdb, only in-frame clones are kept and a portion is missing. The sample holds about 160,000 clones, 70% to 80% seen once. Of note for this clone: The antigen is unknown.

The sequencing sample was made of PBMCs. This sequence originates from a man between 35 and 55 years old in good health and CMV-seronegative.

The CDR3 DNA follows: TGTGCAAGTCGCCATGGCGGGGCGGGAGAGAGAAATGAGCAGTTCTTC. Protein: CASRHGGAGERNEQFF. V usage is TRBV12-2 and J usage is TRBJ2-1; the listed D gene, TRBD2, was not tested against the DNA. TRBV12-2 is an annotated pseudogene. CDR3 length: 16 residues.